The 25 T cell receptor beta chains presented below share a single source sample, sequenced in a study of T-cell reconstitution after alpha-beta-depleted transplantation in children. During its preparation, the TCRbeta library received unique molecular identifiers. MiXCR, applied by TCRdb to the PCR reads, yields one record per CDR3 protein. The data hold about 830,000 distinct CDR3 sequences, with roughly 16% observed a single time. Sequencing used PBMCs, mostly from graft donor cells, obtained 360 days after TCRalphabeta/CD19-depleted stem cell transplant. These receptors originate from a male patient between 5 and 17 years old who had a stem cell transplant for acute lymphoblastic leukemia, so the T cells may come from the graft donor.

This clonotype was counted between two and nine times. V is TRBV11-2 and J is TRBJ1-2; D unclear. This CDR3 spans 15 amino acids. Germline values: CDR1 SGHAT, CDR2 FQNNGV. Trimming left V 1 base short and J 7 bases short, with 16 bases between. The CDR3 sequence: CASSLVAAVAGGYTF. The CDR3 DNA reads TGTGCCAGCAGCTTAGTCGCGGCCGTTGCGGGTGGCTACACCTTC.

The chain carries TRBV15 and TRBJ1-1; no clear D. V was trimmed by 8 bases and J by 5 bases, leaving 12 bases between them. Germline CDR1 and CDR2: LNHNV and YYDKDF (reference sequence). The CDR3 runs 12 residues. The CDR3 protein is CATSGDGTEAFF. The CDR3, as DNA: TGTGCCACCTCGGGTGATGGGACTGAAGCTTTCTTT.

This rearrangement joins TRBV12-3 or TRBV12-4 to TRBJ2-7, with TRBD1 identical over 9 bases. J gave up 2 bases and V 6 bases, and 8 bases lay outside the gene matches. The CDR3 runs to 15 residues. DNA of the CDR3: TGTGCCAGCAGACCGACCGGGACAGGGACCTACGAGCAGTACTTC. Translated: CASRPTGTGTYEQYF.

CDR3 coding DNA: TGCAGTGCTAGCGTAAGAGCGGGAGGTCTCACAGATACGCAGTATTTT. Protein: CSASVRAGGLTDTQYF. V gene TRBV20-1 combines with J gene TRBJ2-3; 9 nucleotides agree with TRBD2. This CDR3 has 16 residues. Germline-derived CDR1 and CDR2 are DFQATT and SNEGSKA (reference sequence). J gave up 2 bases and V 3 bases, and 9 bases lay outside the gene matches.

This clonotype was counted ten times or more. The chain combines TRBV14 with TRBJ1-1; possibly TRBD1 for D (6 bases). Per germline, CDR1 SGHDN and CDR2 FVKESK. Trimming removed 4 bases from V and 0 bases from J, with 12 bases in between. The CDR3 contains 15 residues. CDR3 nucleotide sequence: TGTGCCAGCAGCCTATCAGGGGTAGTGAACACTGAAGCTTTCTTT. Residues: CASSLSGVVNTEAFF.

The rearrangement joins TRBV12-3 or TRBV12-4 to TRBJ2-7; 8 bases agree with TRBD2. The length of the CDR3 is 15 residues. J gave up 2 bases and V 4 bases, and 7 bases lay outside the gene matches. CDR3 DNA sequence: TGTGCCAGCAGTTGGGGACTAGACGCCCCCTACGAGCAGTACTTC. It is translated as CASSWGLDAPYEQYF.

This clonotype was counted a few times. The genes are TRBV7-8 and TRBJ2-3; D tentatively reads TRBD1 or TRBD2 (5 bases each). Trimming took off 7 bases at V and 3 bases at J, with 17 bases between the two ends. In germline, CDR1 is SGHVS, CDR2 FQNEAQ. The CDR3 has 15 residues. The CDR3 loop is CASTYTRGRTDTQYF. In nucleotides, the CDR3 is TGTGCCAGCACTTACACTAGGGGTCGGACAGATACGCAGTATTTT. The whole variable domain, remainder taken from reference TRBV7-8 and TRBJ2-3, is GAGVSQSPRYKVAKRGQDVALRCDPISGHVSLFWYQQALGQGPEFLTYFQNEAQLDKSGLPSDRFFAERPEGSVSTLKIQRTQQEDSAVYLCASTYTRGRTDTQYFGPGTRLTVL.

The V gene is TRBV5-1, the J gene TRBJ2-2, with D possibly TRBD2 on 7 matching bases. Trimming shortened V by 1 base and J by 4 bases, and 17 bases separated the two germline ends. This CDR3 contains 17 residues. The germline gives CDR1 SGHRS, CDR2 YFSETQ. The chain's CDR3 is CASSLPSGGPSTGELFF. CDR3 nucleotides: TGCGCCAGCAGCTTGCCTTCGGGGGGCCCGAGCACCGGGGAGCTGTTTTTT.

The sample holds a few counts of this clonotype. The chain uses TRBV29-1 and TRBJ2-1, with TRBD2 matching over 15 bases. The CDR3 is 16 amino acids. V lost 1 base, J lost 7 bases, and 5 bases stayed unmatched. Germline CDR1 is SQVTM and CDR2 is ANQGSEA. CDR3 nucleotide sequence: TGCAGCGTTGAAGGGACTAGCGGGAGGGGGTTTAATGAGCAGTTCTTC. This gives the protein CSVEGTSGRGFNEQFF.

This clonotype appeared many times. The rearrangement joins TRBV7-9 to TRBJ2-7, with TRBD1 matching over 9 bases. The trim removed 3 bases at V and 3 bases at J, leaving 6 bases unmatched. Germline CDR1 is SEHNR and CDR2 is FQNEAQ (reference sequence). The CDR3 length is 15 residues. The CDR3 bases are TGTGCCAGCAGCTTTGTGGACAGGGGAAACTACGAGCAGTACTTC. Encoded protein: CASSFVDRGNYEQYF.

The gene calls are TRBV11-2 and TRBJ2-7; either TRBD1 or TRBD2 may fit D (6 bases each). The CDR3 has 15 amino acids. CDR1 and CDR2 from the germline V gene are SGHAT and FQNNGV. The V end lost 5 bases, the J end lost 5 bases, and 19 bases lay between the germline ends. Here the CDR3 reads CASSPVVRGLDEQYF. CDR3 in DNA: TGTGCCAGCAGCCCAGTGGTCAGGGGACTCGACGAGCAGTACTTC.

The chain joins TRBV4-1 to TRBJ2-3, with D perhaps given as TRBD1 or TRBD2 (6 bases each). The ends were cut back, 0 bases at V and 6 bases at J, with 25 bases in the middle. The CDR3 covers 19 residues. Germline CDR1 MGHRA, CDR2 YSYEKL. The CDR3 protein is CASSQDVPGGGGYLDTQYF. The CDR3 DNA is TGCGCCAGCAGCCAAGATGTCCCTGGCGGAGGGGGATATCTGGATACGCAGTATTTT.

V gene TRBV12-3 or TRBV12-4 combines with J gene TRBJ1-5; D call uncertain. The CDR3 totals 13 residues. The V end lost 3 bases, the J end lost 6 bases, and 9 bases lay between the germline ends. In nucleotides, the CDR3 is TGTGCCAGCAGTTTTTCTGTCGGTCAGCCCCAGCATTTT. This gives the protein CASSFSVGQPQHF.

This clonotype was seen only a few times. The chain couples TRBV7-9 to TRBJ2-1; a weak D match, TRBD1 (7 bases). Looked up from germline, CDR1 is SEHNR and CDR2 is FQNEAQ (reference sequence). This CDR3 spans 16 amino acids. V was shortened by 4 bases and J by 4 bases, with 17 bases between the two germline ends. The CDR3 is CASSSPQGGGYNEQFF. The CDR3 nucleotides read TGTGCCAGCAGCTCTCCCCAGGGGGGAGGATACAATGAGCAGTTCTTC.

A few counts support this clonotype. The chain joins TRBV7-3 to TRBJ2-3; maybe TRBD1 (6 bases). V dropped 5 bases and J dropped 0 bases, with 12 bases sitting between them. Per germline, CDR1 SGHTA and CDR2 FQGTGA. The CDR3 contains 15 residues. CDR3 nucleotide sequence: TGTGCCAGCAGCCAGGACAGTCTTAGCACAGATACGCAGTATTTT. It translates to CASSQDSLSTDTQYF.

The sample holds a few counts of this clonotype. This chain joins TRBV5-5 and TRBJ1-6; D gene unclear. V was pared by 5 bases and J by 3 bases, with 15 bases between. Germline V lookup: CDR1 SGHKS, CDR2 YYEKEE (reference sequence). The CDR3 totals 16 residues. DNA for the CDR3: TGTGCCAGCAGTTCTGTACCCGGTGTCTATAATTCACCCCTCCACTTT. It translates to CASSSVPGVYNSPLHF.

This clonotype has a count of ten or more. The chain employs TRBV3-1 and TRBJ2-5; 7 bases align to TRBD1. After removal of 1 base from V and 2 bases from J, the junction contained 13 bases not matched to a gene. Germline V CDR1 and CDR2: LGHDT, YNNKEL (reference sequence). This CDR3 is built from 18 residues. CDR3: CASSQGRLDRAQQETQYF. CDR3 coding DNA: TGTGCCAGCAGCCAAGGCCGCCTTGACAGGGCTCAACAAGAGACCCAGTACTTC.

This chain joins TRBV6-1 and TRBJ2-7; 8 bases align to TRBD2. CDR3 size: 13 residues. The germline gives CDR1 MNHNS, CDR2 SASEGT. V gave up 8 bases and J gave up 4 bases; unmatched junction bases: 7. The CDR3 spells CASRWASGYEQYF. For the CDR3, the DNA is TGTGCCAGCCGGTGGGCTAGCGGGTACGAGCAGTACTTC.

This clonotype appeared a few times. This chain links TRBV18 with TRBJ2-3, with unresolved D. The germline CDR1 and CDR2 sequences are KGHSH and LQKENI. The CDR3 extends over 14 amino acids. The germline V and J ends were trimmed by 3 bases and 4 bases, with 11 bases remaining between them. The CDR3 nucleotides are TGTGCCAGCTCACCTTTTGGAGTGGCAGATACGCAGTATTTT. Its translation: CASSPFGVADTQYF.

The J gene is TRBJ1-6, the V gene TRBV20-1, with D maybe TRBD1 (5 bases). With 3 bases removed from V and 5 bases from J, the gap between germline ends came to 11 bases. Germline assignment: CDR1 DFQATT and CDR2 SNEGSKA (reference sequence). The CDR3 runs to 14 residues. The CDR3 region is CSASQGGDNSPLHF. CDR3 bases: TGCAGTGCTAGTCAGGGCGGGGATAATTCACCCCTCCACTTT.

This clonotype was seen more than once but under ten times. CDR3 loop: CASSHPRLAGVNEQFF. CDR3 coding DNA: TGTGCCAGCAGTCACCCCCGACTAGCGGGAGTAAATGAGCAGTTCTTC. The chain recombines TRBV27 with TRBJ2-1, with TRBD2 matching 12 bases. V was clipped by 5 bases and J by 7 bases; unmatched bases: 9. The CDR3 totals 16 residues. CDR1 is MNHEY, CDR2 SMNVEV, per germline (reference sequence).

This clonotype has more than one count but fewer than ten. The chain has TRBV11-1 and TRBJ2-7; TRBD2 matches 7 bases. Germline V CDR1 and CDR2: SGHAT, FQDESV (reference sequence). J lost 4 bases, V lost 4 bases, and 19 bases had no gene match. CDR3 size: 18 residues. For the CDR3, the DNA is TGTGCCAGCAGCTCCTCCGGCCATGGGCTAGCGGAAGTATACGAGCAGTACTTC. Its protein is CASSSSGHGLAEVYEQYF. Full variable domain (missing parts from reference TRBV11-1 and TRBJ2-7): EAEVAQSPRYKITEKSQAVAFWCDPISGHATLYWYRQILGQGPELLVQFQDESVVDDSQLPKDRFSAERLKGVDSTLKIQPAELGDSAMYLCASSSSGHGLAEVYEQYFGPGTRLTVT.

The rearrangement joins TRBV7-3 to TRBJ2-7; the D gene is possibly TRBD1 (5 bases). The CDR3 is made up of 15 amino acids. CDR1 and CDR2 from the germline V gene are SGHTA and FQGTGA. The germline V and J ends were trimmed by 1 base and 2 bases, with 12 bases remaining between them. The CDR3: CASSLMTADPYEQYF. CDR3 nucleotide sequence: TGTGCCAGCAGCTTAATGACAGCCGACCCCTACGAGCAGTACTTC.

The gene calls are TRBV2 and TRBJ2-1; D not certain. V was trimmed by 8 bases and J by 1 base, leaving 6 bases between them. Germline values: CDR1 SNHLY, CDR2 FYNNEI. The length of the CDR3 is 12 residues. The CDR3 coding sequence is TGTGCCAGCCTTCTGTCCTACAATGAGCAGTTCTTC. The encoded protein is CASLLSYNEQFF.

This clonotype was detected a few times. The chain is built from TRBV5-1 and TRBJ2-2, with no clear D. The CDR3 is made up of 16 amino acids. The germline V and J ends were trimmed by 0 bases and 5 bases, with 14 bases remaining between them. Germline V gene lookup returns CDR1 SGHRS and CDR2 YFSETQ. The CDR3 reads CASSLVAGSQTGELFF. CDR3 nucleotide sequence: TGCGCCAGCAGCTTGGTGGCAGGTAGTCAAACCGGGGAGCTGTTTTTT.